This T cell receptor beta chain was observed in a study of radiotherapy plus CTLA-4 blockade in lung cancer. The assay was immunoSEQ multiplex PCR, and TCRdb's table has in-frame clones only and misses some. The profile shows about 91,000 clones, 72% of them singletons. V was pared by 3 bases and J by 7 bases, with 20 bases between. The CDR3 extends over 15 amino acids. Germline CDR1 and CDR2: SGHRS and YFSETQ. The material sequenced was peripheral blood, taken from a patient treated with radiotherapy plus ipilimumab. V usage is TRBV5-1 and J usage is TRBJ2-7, with D possibly being TRBD2 (5 bases). The receptor's source is a human donor with non-small cell lung cancer that progressed on radiotherapy plus ipilimumab. The CDR3 nucleotides read TGCGCCAGCAGCTCCGCGGGCCTCACAATGGGAGAGCAGTACTTC. This encodes CASSSAGLTMGEQYF.